This T cell receptor (beta chain) originates from a study of T cell repertoires in cytomegalovirus infection. Study summary: Public TCR beta signatures marked donors with CMV infection and the matching HLA.

MiXCR, applied by TCRdb to the reads, yields one record per CDR3 protein. The sample contains some 500,000 distinct CDR3 sequences, approximately 40% of which appear only once. With regard to this clonotype: Its antigen is not known.

CDR1 and CDR2 from the germline V gene are MNHNS and SASEGT. This CDR3 has 17 residues. V shed 6 bases, J shed 3 bases, and the junction held 17 bases outside the gene matches. The chain uses TRBV6-1 and TRBJ2-7; 7 nucleotides match TRBD2. The sequencing used cultured PBMCs, collected from culture after CMV antigen stimulation. The sequence came from a human donor in good health (CMV status not recorded). Some clones in this sample may be carry-over from other donors' samples. CDR3 region: CASSPGYVGGLVYEQYF. CDR3 sequence (DNA): TGTGCCAGCAGCCCGGGGTACGTTGGAGGACTAGTCTACGAGCAGTACTTC.